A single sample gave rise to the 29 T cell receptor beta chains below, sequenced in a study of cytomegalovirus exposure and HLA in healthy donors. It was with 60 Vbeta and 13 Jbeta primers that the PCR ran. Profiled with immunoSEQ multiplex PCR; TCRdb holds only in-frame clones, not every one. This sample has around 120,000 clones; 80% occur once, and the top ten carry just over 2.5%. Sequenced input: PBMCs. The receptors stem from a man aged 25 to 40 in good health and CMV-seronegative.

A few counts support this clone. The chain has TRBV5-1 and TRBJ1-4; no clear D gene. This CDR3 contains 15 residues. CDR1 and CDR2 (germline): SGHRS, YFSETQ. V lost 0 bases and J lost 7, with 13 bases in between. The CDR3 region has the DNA TGCGCCAGCAGCTTGGGAGGGAATGAGGCTGAAAAACTGTTTTTT. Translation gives CASSLGGNEAEKLFF.

CDR3 loop: CASSIATRGENTEAFF. In DNA, the CDR3 is TGTGCCAGTAGTATAGCCACGCGGGGGGAGAACACTGAAGCTTTCTTT. This chain connects TRBV19 to TRBJ1-1; D might be TRBD1 (5 bases). In germline, CDR1 is LNHDA, CDR2 SQIVND (reference sequence). Trimming stripped 1 base from V and 1 base from J, with 13 bases between. The CDR3 consists of 16 residues. The complete variable domain, with remaining parts taken from reference TRBV19 and TRBJ1-1, reads DGGITQSPKYLFRKEGQNVTLSCEQNLNHDAMYWYRQDPGQGLRLIYYSQIVNDFQKGDIAEGYSVSREKKESFPLTVTSAQKNPTAFYLCASSIATRGENTEAFFGQGTRLTVV.

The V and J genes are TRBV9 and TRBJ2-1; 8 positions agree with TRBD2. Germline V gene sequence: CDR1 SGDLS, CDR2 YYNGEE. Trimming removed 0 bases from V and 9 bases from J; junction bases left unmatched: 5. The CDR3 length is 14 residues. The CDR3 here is CASSVDGRAIEQFF. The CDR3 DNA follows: TGTGCCAGCAGCGTAGACGGGAGGGCCATTGAGCAGTTCTTC.

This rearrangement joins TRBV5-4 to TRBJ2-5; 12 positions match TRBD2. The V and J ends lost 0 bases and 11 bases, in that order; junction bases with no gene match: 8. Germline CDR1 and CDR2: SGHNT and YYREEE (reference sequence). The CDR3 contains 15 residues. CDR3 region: CASSLGGTSGWMQYF. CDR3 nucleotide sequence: TGTGCCAGCAGCTTGGGGGGGACTAGCGGGTGGATGCAGTACTTC.

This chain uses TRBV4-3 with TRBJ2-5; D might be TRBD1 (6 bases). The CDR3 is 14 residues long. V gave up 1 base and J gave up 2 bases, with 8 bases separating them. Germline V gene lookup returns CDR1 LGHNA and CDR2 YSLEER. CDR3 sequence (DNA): TGCGCCAGCAGCCAAGTAGACAGGCAAGAGACCCAGTACTTC. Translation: CASSQVDRQETQYF.

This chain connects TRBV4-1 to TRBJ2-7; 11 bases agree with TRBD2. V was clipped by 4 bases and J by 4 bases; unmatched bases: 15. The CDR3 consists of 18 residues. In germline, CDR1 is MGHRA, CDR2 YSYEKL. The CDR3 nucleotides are TGCGCCAGCAGCCGACTTGTATATTTAGCGGGAGGGAAATACGAGCAGTACTTC. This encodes CASSRLVYLAGGKYEQYF.

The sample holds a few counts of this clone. The CDR3 sequence: CASSLLASPGELFF. CDR3 DNA sequence: TGTGCCAGCAGTTTACTAGCTAGTCCCGGGGAGCTGTTTTTT. The chain joins TRBV28 to TRBJ2-2, with D perhaps TRBD2 (5 bases). The CDR3 has 14 amino acids. Germline V CDR1 and CDR2: MDHEN, SYDVKM. The ends were cut back, 2 bases at V and 6 bases at J, with 10 bases in the middle.

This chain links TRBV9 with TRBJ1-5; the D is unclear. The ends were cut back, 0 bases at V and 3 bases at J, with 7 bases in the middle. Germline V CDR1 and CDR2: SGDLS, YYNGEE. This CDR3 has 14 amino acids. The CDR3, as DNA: TGTGCCAGCAGCGTAGGGCAGGTCAATCAGCCCCAGCATTTT. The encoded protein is CASSVGQVNQPQHF.

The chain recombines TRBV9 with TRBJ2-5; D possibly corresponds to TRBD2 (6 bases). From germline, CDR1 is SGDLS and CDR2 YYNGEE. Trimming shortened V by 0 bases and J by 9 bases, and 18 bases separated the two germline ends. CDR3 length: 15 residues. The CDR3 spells CASSVAELASDSQYF. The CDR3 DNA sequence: TGTGCCAGCAGCGTAGCTGAACTAGCCAGCGACTCCCAGTACTTC.

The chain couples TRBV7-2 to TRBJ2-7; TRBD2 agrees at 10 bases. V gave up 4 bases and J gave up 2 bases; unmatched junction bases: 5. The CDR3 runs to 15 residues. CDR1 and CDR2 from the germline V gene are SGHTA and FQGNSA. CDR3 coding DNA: TGTGCCAGCAGCTCCCATAGCGGGGGGACCTACGAGCAGTACTTC. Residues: CASSSHSGGTYEQYF.

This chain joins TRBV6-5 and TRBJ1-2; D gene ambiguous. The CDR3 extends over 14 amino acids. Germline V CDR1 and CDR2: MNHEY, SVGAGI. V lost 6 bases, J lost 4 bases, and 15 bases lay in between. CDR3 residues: CASRRSREGYGYTF. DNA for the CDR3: TGTGCCAGCAGAAGGAGCCGGGAGGGCTATGGCTACACCTTC.

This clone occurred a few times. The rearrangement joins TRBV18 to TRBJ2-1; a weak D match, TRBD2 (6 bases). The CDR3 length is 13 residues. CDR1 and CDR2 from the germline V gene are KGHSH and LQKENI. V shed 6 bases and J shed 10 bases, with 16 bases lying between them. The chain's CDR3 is CASSWDSDAEQFF. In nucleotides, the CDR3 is TGTGCCAGCTCTTGGGACTCGGACGCCGAGCAGTTCTTC.

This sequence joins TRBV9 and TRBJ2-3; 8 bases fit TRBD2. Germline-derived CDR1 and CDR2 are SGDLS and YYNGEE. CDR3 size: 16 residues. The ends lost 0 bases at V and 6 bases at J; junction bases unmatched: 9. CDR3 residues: CASSVAPAGGPDTQYF. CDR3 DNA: TGTGCCAGCAGCGTAGCTCCGGCGGGAGGTCCTGATACGCAGTATTTT.

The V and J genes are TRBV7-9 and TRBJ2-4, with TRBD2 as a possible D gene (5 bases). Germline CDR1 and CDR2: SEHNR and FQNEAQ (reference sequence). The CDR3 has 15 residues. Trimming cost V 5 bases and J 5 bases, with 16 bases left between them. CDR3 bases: TGTGCCAGCAGCCTTGTCGGGGTTGCGGAAAACATTCAGTACTTC. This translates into CASSLVGVAENIQYF.

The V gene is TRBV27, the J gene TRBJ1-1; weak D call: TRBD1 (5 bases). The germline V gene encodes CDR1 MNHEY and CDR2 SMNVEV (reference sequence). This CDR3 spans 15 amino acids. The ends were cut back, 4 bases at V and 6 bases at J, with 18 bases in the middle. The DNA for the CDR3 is TGTGCCAGCAGTTCTTGGGGGGGTCTTTACTCTGAAGCTTTCTTT. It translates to CASSSWGGLYSEAFF.

The DNA for the CDR3 is TGTGCCAGCAGCTTATTAGTACAGGGGGTTTGGAACGAGCAGTACTTC. The encoded protein is CASSLLVQGVWNEQYF. V usage is TRBV7-8 and J usage is TRBJ2-7, with 8 bases fitting TRBD1. V gave up 2 bases and J gave up 5 bases; unmatched junction bases: 11. This CDR3 spans 16 amino acids. Per germline, CDR1 SGHVS and CDR2 FQNEAQ.

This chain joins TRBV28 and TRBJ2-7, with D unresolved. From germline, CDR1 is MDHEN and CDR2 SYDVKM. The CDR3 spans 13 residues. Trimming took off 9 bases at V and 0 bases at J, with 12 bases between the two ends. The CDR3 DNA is TGTGCCAGTCGAGGATATCCCTCCTACGAGCAGTACTTC. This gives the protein CASRGYPSYEQYF.

This CDR3 is CASSQTPGGETEAFF. The DNA for the CDR3 is TGTGCCAGCAGCCAAACCCCGGGGGGGGAGACTGAAGCTTTCTTT. The V call is TRBV7-8, the J call TRBJ1-1, with D perhaps TRBD1 (5 bases). The CDR3 extends over 15 amino acids. Between the trimmed V and J ends, which lost 5 bases and 5 bases, there was a span of 18 bases. Germline values: CDR1 SGHVS, CDR2 FQNEAQ.

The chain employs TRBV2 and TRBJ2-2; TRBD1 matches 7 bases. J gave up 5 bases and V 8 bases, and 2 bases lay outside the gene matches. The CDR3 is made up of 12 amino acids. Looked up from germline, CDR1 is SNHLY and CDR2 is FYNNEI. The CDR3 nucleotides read TGTGCCAGCCGCAGGGGGACCGGGGAGCTGTTTTTT. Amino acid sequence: CASRRGTGELFF.

The CDR3 spells CASSFRGYYNEQFF. CDR3 DNA sequence: TGTGCCAGCAGTTTCCGGGGGTACTACAATGAGCAGTTCTTC. This chain joins TRBV27 and TRBJ2-1, with D possibly TRBD2 on 6 matching bases. Germline V CDR1 and CDR2: MNHEY, SMNVEV (reference sequence). The V end was cut by 3 bases, the J end by 3 bases, with 9 bases between. The CDR3 covers 14 residues.

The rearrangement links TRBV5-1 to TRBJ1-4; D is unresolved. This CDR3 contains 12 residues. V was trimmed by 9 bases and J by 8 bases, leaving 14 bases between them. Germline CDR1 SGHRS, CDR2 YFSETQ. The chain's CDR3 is CATIPRREKLFF. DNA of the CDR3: TGCGCCACTATACCGAGGAGAGAAAAACTGTTTTTT.

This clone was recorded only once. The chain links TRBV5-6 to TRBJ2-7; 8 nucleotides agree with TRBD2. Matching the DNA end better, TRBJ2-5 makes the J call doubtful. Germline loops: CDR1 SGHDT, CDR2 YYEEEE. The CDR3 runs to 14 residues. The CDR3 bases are TGTGCCAGCAGCTTGACTAGCGGTTTGGAGACCCAGTACTTC. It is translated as CASSLTSGLETQYF.

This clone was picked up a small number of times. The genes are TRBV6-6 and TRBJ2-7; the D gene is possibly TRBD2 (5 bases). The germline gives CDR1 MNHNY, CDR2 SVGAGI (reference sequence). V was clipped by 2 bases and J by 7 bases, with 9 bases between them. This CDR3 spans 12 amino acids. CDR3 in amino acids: CASSYTDSEQYF. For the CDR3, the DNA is TGTGCCAGCAGTTACACGGACTCGGAGCAGTACTTC.

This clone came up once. CDR3 nucleotides: TGTGCCAGCGGCATCTTCGGGGGGGGCTATGGCTACACCTTC. It specifies CASGIFGGGYGYTF. V and J are TRBV28 and TRBJ1-2; D may be TRBD1 (5 bases). Trimming removed 8 bases at V and 4 bases at J, with 17 bases between. Germline CDR1 reads MDHEN; CDR2 reads SYDVKM. The CDR3 is 14 amino acids.

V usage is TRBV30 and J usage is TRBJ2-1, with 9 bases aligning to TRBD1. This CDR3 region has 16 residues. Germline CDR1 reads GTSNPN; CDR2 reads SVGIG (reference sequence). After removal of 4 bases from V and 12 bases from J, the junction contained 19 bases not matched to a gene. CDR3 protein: CAWTHLPGQGVLGQFF. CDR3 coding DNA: TGTGCCTGGACTCACCTTCCGGGACAGGGTGTTCTAGGGCAGTTCTTC.

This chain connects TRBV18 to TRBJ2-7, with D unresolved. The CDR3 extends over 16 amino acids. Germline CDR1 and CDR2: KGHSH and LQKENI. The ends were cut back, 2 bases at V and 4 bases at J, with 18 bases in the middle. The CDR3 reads CASSPSFLATGYEQYF. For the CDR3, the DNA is TGTGCCAGCTCACCATCTTTTTTAGCTACTGGGTACGAGCAGTACTTC.

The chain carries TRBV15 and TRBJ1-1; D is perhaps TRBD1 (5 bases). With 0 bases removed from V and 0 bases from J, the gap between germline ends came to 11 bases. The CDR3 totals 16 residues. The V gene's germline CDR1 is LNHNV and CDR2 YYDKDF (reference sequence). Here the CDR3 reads CATSREKGRMNTEAFF. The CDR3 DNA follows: TGTGCCACCAGCAGAGAAAAGGGGCGGATGAACACTGAAGCTTTCTTT.

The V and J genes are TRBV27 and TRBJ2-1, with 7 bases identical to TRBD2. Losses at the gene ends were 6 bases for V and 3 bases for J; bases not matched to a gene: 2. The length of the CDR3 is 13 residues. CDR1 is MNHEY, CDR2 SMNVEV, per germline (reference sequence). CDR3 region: CASSRDYYNEQFF. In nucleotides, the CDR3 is TGTGCCAGCAGCAGGGACTACTACAATGAGCAGTTCTTC.

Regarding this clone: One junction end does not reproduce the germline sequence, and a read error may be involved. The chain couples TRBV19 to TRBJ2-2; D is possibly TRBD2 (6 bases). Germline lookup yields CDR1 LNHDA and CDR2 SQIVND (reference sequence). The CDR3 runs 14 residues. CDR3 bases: TGTGCCAGTAGTGAGGGGAGGAACAGCGGGGAGCTGTTTTTT. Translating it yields CASSEGRNSGELFF.